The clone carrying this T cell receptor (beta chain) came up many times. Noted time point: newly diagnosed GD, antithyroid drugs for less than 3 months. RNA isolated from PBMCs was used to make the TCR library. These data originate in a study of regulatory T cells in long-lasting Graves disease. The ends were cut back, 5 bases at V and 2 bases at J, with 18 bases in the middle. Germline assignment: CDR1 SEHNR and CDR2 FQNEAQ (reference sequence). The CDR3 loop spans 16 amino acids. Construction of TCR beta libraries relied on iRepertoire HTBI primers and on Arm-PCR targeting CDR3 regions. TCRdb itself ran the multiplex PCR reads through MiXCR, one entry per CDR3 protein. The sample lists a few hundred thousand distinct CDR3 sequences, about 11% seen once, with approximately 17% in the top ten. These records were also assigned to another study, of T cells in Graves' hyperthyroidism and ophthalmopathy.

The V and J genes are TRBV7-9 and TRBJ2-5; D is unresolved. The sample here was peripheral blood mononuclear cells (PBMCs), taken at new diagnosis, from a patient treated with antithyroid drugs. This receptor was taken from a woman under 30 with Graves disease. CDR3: CASSPPLVGNQETQYF. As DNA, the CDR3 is TGTGCCAGCAGCCCTCCCCTGGTTGGCAATCAAGAGACCCAGTACTTC.